This TCR beta chain was identified in a study of T cells in Graves' hyperthyroidism and ophthalmopathy. V was clipped by 0 bases and J by 5 bases, with 14 bases between them. Per germline, CDR1 SGHRS and CDR2 YFSETQ. This CDR3 comprises 16 residues. Study-level findings and limits: Ophthalmopathy, which appeared later, was predicted by the model a median around 6.5 months before onset.

The source material, RNA transcripts, was used to amplify TCR beta CDR3 regions. With the HTBI primer set, the TCR CDR3 went through a first round of RT-PCR. TCRdb reprocessed the multiplex PCR reads via MiXCR and lists one record per CDR3 protein. This sample has 500,000 to 600,000 distinct CDR3 sequences, with approximately 20% found just once. This clonotype appeared a few times. Its antigen is unidentified. This rearrangement joins TRBV5-1 to TRBJ2-2; D is possibly TRBD1 or TRBD2 (5 bases each). This TCR came from a man aged 40-49 years with Graves' ophthalmopathy. Sequenced sample: blood. This chain's CDR3 is CASSLAGALGTGELFF. The CDR3 DNA reads as TGCGCCAGCAGCTTGGCCGGGGCGCTCGGGACCGGGGAGCTGTTTTTT.